Below are 15 T cell receptor beta chains sequenced from a single sample in a study of shared T cell receptors in the human thymus. Sequenced by immunoSEQ multiplex PCR; TCRdb stores in-frame clones only, minus some. Of 500,000 to 550,000 clones in the sample, about four fifths were seen once. The sample also formed part of further work on human thymus T cells.

The specimen sequenced was thymocytes. The receptors here all came from a boy younger than two with a congenital heart defect.

This clone was picked up a small number of times. The chain is built from TRBV7-2 and TRBJ2-3, with D unresolved. Germline CDR1 and CDR2: SGHTA and FQGNSA. The ends were cut back, 2 bases at V and 3 bases at J, with 6 bases in the middle. This CDR3 is 13 amino acids long. The chain's CDR3 is CASSLQRTDTQYF. The CDR3 DNA follows: TGTGCCAGCAGCTTACAGCGAACAGATACGCAGTATTTT.

On this clone: The sample contains more than one DNA sequence encoding this CDR3. The chain couples TRBV5-6 to TRBJ1-1; 7 positions match TRBD1. V shed 4 bases, J shed 0 bases, and the junction held 3 bases outside the gene matches. Germline CDR1 reads SGHDT; CDR2 reads YYEEEE. This CDR3 has 14 residues. CDR3 DNA sequence: TGTGCCAGCAGCAGGGGACAGTTGAACACTGAAGCTTTCTTT. Protein: CASSRGQLNTEAFF.

The chain is built from TRBV19 and TRBJ1-3, with 7 bases lining up with TRBD1. Germline V gene sequence: CDR1 LNHDA, CDR2 SQIVND (reference sequence). The CDR3 is 14 residues long. V shed 6 bases, J shed 0 bases, and the junction held 2 bases outside the gene matches. The CDR3 nucleotides read TGTGCCAGTAGCGGGACAGTCTCTGGAAACACCATATATTTT. Protein sequence: CASSGTVSGNTIYF.

The gene calls are TRBV12-5 and TRBJ2-7; 9 nucleotides line up with TRBD1. CDR3 length: 17 amino acids. The V gene's germline CDR1 is LGHNT and CDR2 FRNRAP. Trimming removed 2 bases from V and 4 bases from J; junction bases left unmatched: 12. CDR3 protein: CASGLSYSGTGIYEQYF. For the CDR3, the DNA is TGTGCTAGTGGTTTGTCCTATTCAGGGACAGGGATTTACGAGCAGTACTTC.

This sequence joins TRBV4-3 and TRBJ2-1; maybe TRBD2 (6 bases). Trimming shortened V by 6 bases and J by 7 bases, and 25 bases separated the two germline ends. Germline lookup yields CDR1 LGHNA and CDR2 YSLEER. The CDR3 totals 17 residues. In nucleotides, the CDR3 is TGCGCCAGCAGTCCGATTCCTAGCGCCTTCGGAAGGAATGAGCAGTTCTTC. Encoded protein: CASSPIPSAFGRNEQFF.

The genes are TRBV18 and TRBJ2-3; 9 bases are a match to TRBD2. V shed 0 bases, J shed 4 bases, and the junction held 5 bases outside the gene matches. In germline, CDR1 is KGHSH, CDR2 LQKENI. The CDR3 runs 16 residues. The CDR3 nucleotides read TGTGCCAGCTCACCACCGGGGCTAGCGGGACCAGATACGCAGTATTTT. Translation: CASSPPGLAGPDTQYF.

The chain employs TRBV4-1 and TRBJ2-5; possibly TRBD2 for D (7 bases). Trimming cost V 4 bases and J 4 bases, with 16 bases left between them. This CDR3 contains 15 residues. Looked up from germline, CDR1 is MGHRA and CDR2 is YSYEKL. The CDR3 loop reads CASSPLGGDPETQYF. CDR3 bases: TGCGCCAGCAGCCCTCTAGGGGGGGACCCAGAGACCCAGTACTTC.

In DNA, the CDR3 is TGTGCCAGCAGCTACCGGGACAGGGGAGCCGAGCAGTACTTC. It specifies CASSYRDRGAEQYF. The V call is TRBV11-2, the J call TRBJ2-7; 10 bases agree with TRBD1. This CDR3 has 14 amino acids. Germline V CDR1 and CDR2: SGHAT, FQNNGV. V lost 4 bases to trimming and J lost 6 bases; unmatched junction nucleotides: 6.

The chain is built from TRBV4-3 and TRBJ1-1; D is unresolved. The germline V gene has CDR1 LGHNA and CDR2 YSLEER. This CDR3 comprises 15 residues. Trimming stripped 0 bases from V and 4 bases from J, with 12 bases between. As DNA, the CDR3 is TGCGCCAGCAGCCAAGACTTCCTGCAGGCCACTGAAGCTTTCTTT. This encodes CASSQDFLQATEAFF.

The genes are TRBV25-1 and TRBJ2-1, with 10 bases aligning to TRBD1. The CDR3 spans 15 residues. Unmatched junction bases numbered 5, after V lost 1 base and J lost 8 bases. Germline loops: CDR1 MGHDK, CDR2 SYGVNS. Here the CDR3 DNA reads TGTGCCAGCAGTGAATTGGACAGGGGGGGGGATGAGCAGTTCTTC. Encoded protein: CASSELDRGGDEQFF.

The chain carries TRBV7-6 and TRBJ2-7; 7 bases are shared with TRBD1. V trimming: 5 bases; J trimming: 5 bases; junction bases outside the gene matches: 9. The CDR3 consists of 14 residues. Germline CDR1 and CDR2: SGHVS and FNYEAQ. CDR3 sequence (DNA): TGTGCCAGCAGCCCCGCCCCAGGGGGTAACGAGCAGTACTTC. Residues: CASSPAPGGNEQYF.

The chain couples TRBV14 to TRBJ2-7, with TRBD1 matching 7 bases. V lost 2 bases, J lost 0 bases, and 13 bases stayed unmatched. Germline CDR1 reads SGHDN; CDR2 reads FVKESK. The length of the CDR3 is 18 residues. CDR3 in amino acids: CASSQNPYRGYPSYEQYF. CDR3 nucleotides: TGTGCCAGCAGCCAAAATCCCTACAGGGGCTACCCCTCCTACGAGCAGTACTTC.

The rearrangement links TRBV5-4 to TRBJ1-4; no reliable D call. V lost 4 bases to trimming and J lost 8 bases, with 9 bases between them. This CDR3 has 12 amino acids. Per germline, CDR1 SGHNT and CDR2 YYREEE (reference sequence). CDR3 coding DNA: TGTGCCAGCAGCAACAACCAGGAAAAACTGTTTTTT. This codes for CASSNNQEKLFF.

This chain links TRBV6-6 with TRBJ1-4; possible D gene TRBD1, 6 bases. The germline V and J ends were trimmed by 8 bases and 3 bases, with 10 bases remaining between them. Germline assignment: CDR1 MNHNY and CDR2 SVGAGI (reference sequence). This CDR3 is 13 amino acids long. In nucleotides, the CDR3 is TGTGCCAGCCGTGGGACACCTAATGAAAAACTGTTTTTT. This gives the protein CASRGTPNEKLFF.

The sample holds a few counts of this clone. The J gene is TRBJ2-7, the V gene TRBV28; 7 bases are a match to TRBD1. The germline V gene encodes CDR1 MDHEN and CDR2 SYDVKM. The CDR3 is 13 amino acids. V was clipped by 5 bases and J by 3 bases; unmatched bases: 4. CDR3 sequence: CASSGQDLYEQYF. CDR3 nucleotide sequence: TGTGCCAGCAGTGGACAGGACCTCTACGAGCAGTACTTC.